This T cell receptor beta chain derives from a study of identical twins. This clonotype was counted between two and nine times. The germline V and J ends were trimmed by 6 bases and 8 bases, with 22 bases remaining between them. Germline V gives CDR1 SNHLY, CDR2 FYNNEI. This CDR3 is 15 amino acids long. The donors were all healthy and Caucasian. TCRdb reanalysed the 5' RACE reads using MiXCR and keeps one entry per CDR3 protein. The sample lists about 720,000 distinct CDR3 sequences; 8.6% were seen once. The same data also went into a second study, on yellow fever vaccine responses in identical twins.

This chain joins TRBV2 and TRBJ1-2, with D uncertain. Input material: PBMCs. The clonotype comes from a woman aged 18-29 years in good health. The CDR3 reads CASSAWTAVEKGYTF. CDR3 sequence (DNA): TGTGCCAGCAGCGCCTGGACGGCTGTTGAGAAGGGCTACACCTTC. Based on the CDR3 plus reference TRBV2 and TRBJ1-2, the full variable domain is EPEVTQTPSHQVTQMGQEVILRCVPISNHLYFYWYRQILGQKVEFLVSFYNNEISEKSEIFDDQFSVERPDGSNFTLKIRSTKLEDSAMYFCASSAWTAVEKGYTFGSGTRLTVV.